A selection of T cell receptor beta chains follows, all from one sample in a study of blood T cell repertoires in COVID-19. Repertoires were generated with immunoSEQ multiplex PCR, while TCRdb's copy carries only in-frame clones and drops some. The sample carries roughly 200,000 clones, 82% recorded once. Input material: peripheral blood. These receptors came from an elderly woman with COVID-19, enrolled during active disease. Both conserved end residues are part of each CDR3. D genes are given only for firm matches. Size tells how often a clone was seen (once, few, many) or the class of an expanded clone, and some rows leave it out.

cdr3_nt: TGCAGTGCTAGCGGGGGGAACATTCAGTACTTC; cdr3_aa: CSASGGNIQYF; j_call: TRBJ2-4; d_call: TRBD2; cdr3_length: 11; clone_size: -; v_call: TRBV20-1
cdr3_nt: TGCGCCAGCACCCCCGGGGGGGTCCGAGCTCCCAACTATGGCTACACCTTC; cdr3_aa: CASTPGGVRAPNYGYTF; j_call: TRBJ1-2; d_call: -; cdr3_length: 17; clone_size: once; v_call: TRBV5-1
cdr3_nt: TGTGCCAGCAGCTTAAATCCGACGGGGAATGCGGGGGCCAACGTCCTGACTTTC; cdr3_aa: CASSLNPTGNAGANVLTF; j_call: TRBJ2-6; d_call: -; cdr3_length: 18; clone_size: -; v_call: TRBV7-9
cdr3_nt: TGTGCCAGCAGCCCGAGTCCCGGGGGGCCCTCTGGAAACACCATATATTTT; cdr3_aa: CASSPSPGGPSGNTIYF; j_call: TRBJ1-3; d_call: -; cdr3_length: 17; clone_size: -; v_call: TRBV7-6
cdr3_nt: TGTGCCAGCAGCCTGAGGGGCAGGGGGCAGTACGAGCAGTACTTC; cdr3_aa: CASSLRGRGQYEQYF; j_call: TRBJ2-7; d_call: TRBD1; cdr3_length: 15; clone_size: -; v_call: TRBV7-6
cdr3_nt: TGCGCCAGCAGCTTTTCCGGGACAGCGAACACTGAAGCTTTCTTT; cdr3_aa: CASSFSGTANTEAFF; j_call: TRBJ1-1; d_call: TRBD1; cdr3_length: 15; clone_size: -; v_call: TRBV5-1
cdr3_nt: TGCAGCGTTTCCTATACGAACACCGGGGAGCTGTTTTTT; cdr3_aa: CSVSYTNTGELFF; j_call: TRBJ2-2; d_call: -; cdr3_length: 13; clone_size: -; v_call: TRBV29-1
cdr3_nt: TGTGCCAGCAGCAAGGGGTCTAGCACAGATACGCAGTATTTT; cdr3_aa: CASSKGSSTDTQYF; j_call: TRBJ2-3; d_call: -; cdr3_length: 14; clone_size: -; v_call: TRBV5-4
cdr3_nt: TGTGCCAGCAGTGAATTTAGCTCCTACAATGAGCAGTTCTTC; cdr3_aa: CASSEFSSYNEQFF; j_call: TRBJ2-1; d_call: -; cdr3_length: 14; clone_size: -; v_call: TRBV2
cdr3_nt: TGTGCCAGCAGCCGCGGGACAGACTACGAGCAGTACTTC; cdr3_aa: CASSRGTDYEQYF; j_call: TRBJ2-7; d_call: -; cdr3_length: 13; clone_size: -; v_call: TRBV5-4
cdr3_nt: TGTGCCAGCAGCACCCGAACTTATGGCTACACCTTC; cdr3_aa: CASSTRTYGYTF; j_call: TRBJ1-2; d_call: -; cdr3_length: 12; clone_size: -; v_call: TRBV7-2
cdr3_nt: TGTGCCAGCAGTTACCCGACAGGGGGCTCAGATACGCAGTATTTT; cdr3_aa: CASSYPTGGSDTQYF; j_call: TRBJ2-3; d_call: TRBD1; cdr3_length: 15; clone_size: -; v_call: TRBV6-6
cdr3_nt: TGTGCCAGCAGCCCTCGGACTAGCGGCACCGGGGAGCTGTTTTTT; cdr3_aa: CASSPRTSGTGELFF; j_call: TRBJ2-2; d_call: TRBD2; cdr3_length: 15; clone_size: -; v_call: TRBV3-1/TRBV3-2
cdr3_nt: TGTGCCTGGAGTGGGGTGGGGGGAGGAGAGACCCAGTACTTC; cdr3_aa: CAWSGVGGGETQYF; j_call: TRBJ2-5; d_call: -; cdr3_length: 14; clone_size: -; v_call: TRBV30
cdr3_nt: TGTGCCAGTAGTATAGATTCAGGGGTACGCACCGGGGAGCTGTTTTTT; cdr3_aa: CASSIDSGVRTGELFF; j_call: TRBJ2-2; d_call: -; cdr3_length: 16; clone_size: -; v_call: TRBV19
cdr3_nt: TGTGCCAGCAGCCCGCGGGAGGACTATGGCTACACCTTC; cdr3_aa: CASSPREDYGYTF; j_call: TRBJ1-2; d_call: -; cdr3_length: 13; clone_size: -; v_call: TRBV4-2
cdr3_nt: TGTGCCAGCTCACCGGACAGGGGTGGCAATCAGCCCCAGCATTTT; cdr3_aa: CASSPDRGGNQPQHF; j_call: TRBJ1-5; d_call: TRBD1; cdr3_length: 15; clone_size: -; v_call: TRBV18
cdr3_nt: TGTGCCAGCAGCCTCCGGACTAGCGGGGGCCTTTACAATGAGCAGTTCTTC; cdr3_aa: CASSLRTSGGLYNEQFF; j_call: TRBJ2-1; d_call: TRBD2; cdr3_length: 17; clone_size: -; v_call: TRBV3-1/TRBV3-2
cdr3_nt: TGTGCCACCGAGCGGGGAGGTGAACCTATCTCTGGCTACACCTTC; cdr3_aa: CATERGGEPISGYTF; j_call: TRBJ1-2; d_call: -; cdr3_length: 15; clone_size: few; v_call: TRBV2
cdr3_nt: TGTGCCAGCAGCAGAGGGACAGCCGGGGCTTTCTTT; cdr3_aa: CASSRGTAGAFF; j_call: TRBJ1-1; d_call: TRBD1; cdr3_length: 12; clone_size: -; v_call: TRBV7-2
cdr3_nt: TGCAGTGCTCGGGGAACCCATGGCTACACCTTC; cdr3_aa: CSARGTHGYTF; j_call: TRBJ1-2; d_call: -; cdr3_length: 11; clone_size: -; v_call: TRBV20-1
cdr3_nt: TGTGCCAGCAGCTTGGACAAAAGGCAGCCCCAGCATTTT; cdr3_aa: CASSLDKRQPQHF; j_call: TRBJ1-5; d_call: -; cdr3_length: 13; clone_size: -; v_call: TRBV12-3/TRBV12-4
cdr3_nt: TGTGCCAGCAGTACCCGGGACAGCCTCAATCAGCCCCAGCATTTT; cdr3_aa: CASSTRDSLNQPQHF; j_call: TRBJ1-5; d_call: TRBD1; cdr3_length: 15; clone_size: -; v_call: TRBV6-5
cdr3_nt: TGTGCCAGCTCACCCTGGACAGGGTGGGACGAGCAGTACTTC; cdr3_aa: CASSPWTGWDEQYF; j_call: TRBJ2-7; d_call: TRBD1; cdr3_length: 14; clone_size: -; v_call: TRBV18
cdr3_nt: TGTGCCAGCACCTACGACAGGGCGACTCAGCCCCAGCATTTT; cdr3_aa: CASTYDRATQPQHF; j_call: TRBJ1-5; d_call: TRBD1; cdr3_length: 14; clone_size: -; v_call: TRBV2
cdr3_nt: TGTGCCAGCAGCCTAGTCGCGGGGGGGATCTGGGTGCAGTACTTC; cdr3_aa: CASSLVAGGIWVQYF; j_call: TRBJ2-7; d_call: TRBD2; cdr3_length: 15; clone_size: few; v_call: TRBV11-2
cdr3_nt: TGTGCCAGCAGCTGGAGAGGTTCGAGCAATCAGCCCCAGCATTTT; cdr3_aa: CASSWRGSSNQPQHF; j_call: TRBJ1-5; d_call: -; cdr3_length: 15; clone_size: -; v_call: TRBV5-6
cdr3_nt: TGCGCCAGCAGCCACCTGGGACTCAACTACGAGCAGTACTTC; cdr3_aa: CASSHLGLNYEQYF; j_call: TRBJ2-7; d_call: -; cdr3_length: 14; clone_size: few; v_call: TRBV4-1
cdr3_nt: TGTGCCAGTTCCGTGACAGGGCCTAATCAGCCCCAGCATTTT; cdr3_aa: CASSVTGPNQPQHF; j_call: TRBJ1-5; d_call: TRBD1; cdr3_length: 14; clone_size: -; v_call: TRBV19
cdr3_nt: TGCGCCAGCAGCGATAAGGACAGCTCCTACAATGAGCAGTTCTTC; cdr3_aa: CASSDKDSSYNEQFF; j_call: TRBJ2-1; d_call: -; cdr3_length: 15; clone_size: -; v_call: TRBV5-1
cdr3_nt: TGTGCCAGCAGTTCGATCGGGGGGCGCGTGAACGAAAAACTGTTTTTT; cdr3_aa: CASSSIGGRVNEKLFF; j_call: TRBJ1-4; d_call: -; cdr3_length: 16; clone_size: once; v_call: TRBV7-9
cdr3_nt: TGTGCCAGCAGCTTAGAGCCCACTGAAGCTTTCTTT; cdr3_aa: CASSLEPTEAFF; j_call: TRBJ1-1; d_call: -; cdr3_length: 12; clone_size: once; v_call: TRBV7-2
cdr3_nt: TGTGCCAGCAGCCCACGATTAGACCAAGAGACCCAGTACTTC; cdr3_aa: CASSPRLDQETQYF; j_call: TRBJ2-5; d_call: -; cdr3_length: 14; clone_size: -; v_call: TRBV7-2